This T cell receptor (beta chain) was retrieved from a study of T cell repertoires in ileal Crohn's disease. V lost 3 bases and J lost 4, with 15 bases in between. Germline V gene sequence: CDR1 MDHEN, CDR2 SYDVKM. The CDR3 loop spans 15 amino acids. This sample's time point: inflamed ileum from the surgical specimen. Eligibility required adulthood, ileal or ileocolonic Crohn's disease and indicated ileocolonic resection. This clone has just a few counts. Assay used: immunoSEQ multiplex PCR; TCRdb lists only in-frame clones, some missing. There are 1,500 to 2,000 clones in the sample; around nine tenths occur only once, and 15% to 20% lies in the top ten.

The genes are TRBV28 and TRBJ1-1; TRBD1 might be the D (6 bases). Sequenced material: ileal tissue. This TCR derives from an adult with Crohn's disease. CDR3 sequence reads: CASSFRVGGITEAFF. In nucleotides, the CDR3 is TGTGCCAGCAGTTTTAGGGTGGGGGGCATCACTGAAGCTTTCTTT.